Below, one T cell receptor (beta chain) is given with its context. This entry comes from a study of graft-versus-host responses after intestinal transplantation. Intraepithelial and lamina propria lymphocytes were released after the graft tissue was processed. CDR3 length equals 17 residues. V was clipped by 4 bases and J by 3 bases, with 19 bases between them. Germline-derived CDR1 and CDR2 are SGHVS and FNYEAQ. The assay was immunoSEQ multiplex PCR, and TCRdb's table has in-frame clones only and misses some. The sample yields around 1,900 clones, about 86% seen once. Specimen: ileum tissue, collected nearly 70 days after transplant. The receptor's source is a human patient who received an intestinal transplant, so some T cells may come from the graft donor. The chain uses TRBV7-6 and TRBJ2-1, with D perhaps assigned TRBD1 or TRBD2 (5 bases each). The CDR3 DNA follows: TGTGCCAGCAGCTCCTTCACCGGGACCAGGCGCTACAATGAGCAGTTCTTC. Translating gives CASSSFTGTRRYNEQFF.